The rows below give T cell receptor beta chains drawn from one sample of a study of T-cell reconstitution after alpha-beta-depleted transplantation in children. TCRdb re-derived calls from the PCR reads in MiXCR, one entry per CDR3 protein. The sample comprises approximately 230,000 distinct CDR3 sequences, roughly a quarter of which are singletons, and 4.5% to 5.5% rests with the top ten. This specimen consisted of PBMCs, mostly from graft donor cells, obtained 360 days after TCRalphabeta/CD19-depleted stem cell transplant. The receptor set was obtained from a female patient younger than 10 who had a stem cell transplant for congenital amegakaryocytic thrombocytopenia, so the T cells may come from the graft donor. The CDR3 runs from the conserved cysteine through the conserved F or W. The D gene is left open where the match is weak. Only some rows state a clone size, as once, few, many or a class for expanded clones.

TRBJ2-2 | - | TRBV4-3 | - | TGCGCCAGCAGCCGGTTAGGAGGATCAAACACCGGGGAGCTGTTTTTT | CASSRLGGSNTGELFF
TRBJ2-2 | few | TRBV6-2/TRBV6-3 | TRBD2 | TGTGCCAGCAGAGGATGGAGCGGGGGAAACACCGGGGAGCTGTTTTTT | CASRGWSGGNTGELFF
TRBJ2-1 | few | TRBV25-1 | TRBD1 | TGTGCCAGCAGTGAACTAAGGCGACAGGGGGTGGATGAGCAGTTCTTC | CASSELRRQGVDEQFF
TRBJ2-7 | few | TRBV29-1 | - | TGCAGCGCTGGGGTGGCAGGGCTGAATGACGAGCAGTACTTC | CSAGVAGLNDEQYF
TRBJ2-5 | - | TRBV30 | - | TGTGCCTGGAATTCGGGCGGCCAAGAGACCCAGTACTTC | CAWNSGGQETQYF
TRBJ1-4 | - | TRBV7-8 | TRBD1 | TGTGCCAGCAGCGTCGGACAGGTGCTTGAAAAACTGTTTTTT | CASSVGQVLEKLFF
TRBJ2-5 | few | TRBV7-2 | - | TGTGCCAGCAGCTTAGCCTCTCAAGAGACCCAGTACTTC | CASSLASQETQYF
TRBJ1-2 | - | TRBV27 | - | TGTGCCAGCAGTTTAAGGCAGGGCTTCTATGGCTACACCTTC | CASSLRQGFYGYTF
TRBJ2-2 | few | TRBV30 | TRBD2 | TGTGCCTGGAGAGGCGGGAGGTTCTCCGGGGAGCTGTTTTTT | CAWRGGRFSGELFF
TRBJ2-1 | few | TRBV7-8 | - | TGTGCCAGCAGCTTAAATCCAACGGGAGAAGCCTACAATGAGCAGTTCTTC | CASSLNPTGEAYNEQFF
TRBJ2-7 | - | TRBV4-1 | - | TGCGCCAGCAGCCAAGATCCAGGGCACGAGCAGTACTTC | CASSQDPGHEQYF
TRBJ2-3 | few | TRBV11-2 | TRBD2 | TGTGCCAGCAGCTTATTATATGCGGGAGCGGGCCCCAGCACAGATACGCAGTATTTT | CASSLLYAGAGPSTDTQYF
TRBJ2-1 | - | TRBV5-1 | TRBD2 | TGCGCCAGCAGCCCCGGTTTAATCCCTGGCGGGGGGGCAGGTGATGAGCAGTTCTTC | CASSPGLIPGGGAGDEQFF
TRBJ2-1 | few | TRBV7-9 | - | TGTGCCAGCAGCTTAGTGGGACCGATCTACAATGAGCAGTTCTTC | CASSLVGPIYNEQFF
TRBJ2-1 | many | TRBV29-1 | - | TGCAGCGTTATTAGCGATGAGCAGTTCTTC | CSVISDEQFF
TRBJ2-7 | - | TRBV7-9 | - | TGTGCCAGCAGCCCAAGGTCTCTCTACGAGCAGTACTTC | CASSPRSLYEQYF
TRBJ2-5 | - | TRBV5-1 | - | TGCGCCAGCAGCCCGGACCAAGAGACCCAGTACTTC | CASSPDQETQYF
TRBJ1-2 | - | TRBV5-4 | TRBD1 | TGTGCCAGCAGCATGGGTCAGGGGGCGCTTCGGTATGGCTACACCTTC | CASSMGQGALRYGYTF
TRBJ1-2 | - | TRBV11-2 | - | TGTGCCAGCAGCTTGTTAGCTAACTATGGCTACACCTTC | CASSLLANYGYTF
TRBJ2-1 | many | TRBV7-8 | TRBD1 | TGTGCCAGCAGGAGACCGGGACAGGGTGTTTACAATGAGCAGTTCTTC | CASRRPGQGVYNEQFF
TRBJ2-2 | - | TRBV6-1 | - | TGTGCCAGCAGAACCGGGAGTTTGAACACCGGGGAGCTGTTTTTT | CASRTGSLNTGELFF
TRBJ1-5 | few | TRBV24-1 | TRBD1 | TGTGCCACCAGTGATCTGGACAGGGACCAGCCCCAGCATTTT | CATSDLDRDQPQHF
TRBJ1-2 | few | TRBV2 | TRBD1 | TGTGCCAGCAGTGAATTGGACAGGGATACCTTC | CASSELDRDTF
TRBJ2-7 | few | TRBV5-1 | - | TGCGCCAGCAGCCAATCACTGGGGCTATACGAGCAGTACTTC | CASSQSLGLYEQYF
TRBJ1-5 | few | TRBV12-3/TRBV12-4 | - | TGTGCCAGCAGTTCCACAGGGCGCCATCAGCCCCAGCATTTT | CASSSTGRHQPQHF
TRBJ2-7 | - | TRBV7-2 | TRBD2 | TGTGCCAGCAGCACGGCGGGAGCCAATCCCTACGAGCAGTACTTC | CASSTAGANPYEQYF
TRBJ2-7 | - | TRBV20-1 | - | TGCAGTGCTAGTTCAAGTTCCTACGAGCAGTACTTC | CSASSSSYEQYF
TRBJ2-1 | few | TRBV4-1 | - | TGCGCCAGCAGCCAACCGGGACATCGCTCCTACAATGAGCAGTTCTTC | CASSQPGHRSYNEQFF
TRBJ2-1 | many | TRBV5-1 | - | TGCGCCAGCAGCTTCATGGGGGGCAATGAGCAGTTCTTC | CASSFMGGNEQFF